The clone carrying this TCR beta chain has a single count. Per germline, CDR1 KGHSH and CDR2 LQKENI. Between the trimmed V and J ends, which lost 6 bases and 4 bases, there was a span of 7 bases. The CDR3 contains 12 residues. Sequencing used immunoSEQ multiplex PCR; TCRdb keeps in-frame clones, though not all of them. The repertoire consists of under 150,000 clones, with approximately 84% occurring once and the leading ten covering 1.4%. This specimen comes from a study of cytomegalovirus exposure and HLA in healthy donors. V usage is TRBV18 and J usage is TRBJ2-1; D gene uncertain. The sequence derives from a woman in her twenties or thirties in good health and CMV-seronegative. The sequencing input was PBMCs. CDR3 nucleotides: TGTGCCAGCTCTTCGGGTTACAATGAGCAGTTCTTC. It codes for CASSSGYNEQFF.